Reported below is one T cell receptor beta chain. Its antigen remains unknown. Everyone who donated was a Caucasian adult who lived in Nashville, Tennessee. The data belong to a study of shared clonotypes between healthy human individuals. Study-wide results and limits: Larger richness was generally estimated for naive than memory subsets. A few donors had 5% to 6% of their naive CD4 clonotypes in common.

Trimming stripped 7 bases from V and 4 bases from J, with 16 bases between. Germline V CDR1 and CDR2: LNHDA, SQIVND (reference sequence). The CDR3 runs to 14 residues. TCRdb's table, derived via immunoSEQ multiplex PCR, lists solely in-frame clones and lacks some. The table has around 2.5 million clones, 90% to 95% seen once. V usage is TRBV19 and J usage is TRBJ2-5; a weak D match, TRBD1 (5 bases). The receptor's source is a man aged 18 to 30 in good health. Some clones in this sample may be carry-over from other donors' samples. The sequenced material came from naive CD4+ T cells from PBMCs. Subset defined: CD45RA+ positively selected. This CDR3 is CASKSQGIGETQYF. The CDR3 nucleotides read TGTGCCAGTAAATCCCAGGGAATAGGAGAGACCCAGTACTTC.